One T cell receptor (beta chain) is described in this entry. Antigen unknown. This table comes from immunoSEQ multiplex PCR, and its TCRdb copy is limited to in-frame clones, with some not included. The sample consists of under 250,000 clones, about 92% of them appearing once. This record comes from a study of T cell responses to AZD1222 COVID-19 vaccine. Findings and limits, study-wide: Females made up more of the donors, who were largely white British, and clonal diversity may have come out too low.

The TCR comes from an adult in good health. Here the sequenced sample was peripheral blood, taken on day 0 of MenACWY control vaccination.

The DNA of the CDR3 is TGTGCCATTGCGGACAGGGGTATGGATACGCAGTATTTT. This codes for CAIADRGMDTQYF. The V and J genes are TRBV10-3 and TRBJ2-3; 9 nucleotides match TRBD1. The germline CDR1 and CDR2 sequences are ENHRY and SYGVKD. The ends lost 9 bases at V and 6 bases at J; junction bases unmatched: 7. The CDR3 is 13 residues long.